Listed below are T cell receptor beta chains from one sample, sequenced in a study of Ad26.COV2.S vaccination and SARS-CoV-2 variants. The table came from immunoSEQ multiplex PCR; TCRdb's copy has only in-frame clones and leaves some out. The sample holds about 430,000 clones; more than 80% are singletons and the top ten take more than 9%. Sequencing was performed on peripheral blood, taken in a trial of Ad26.COV2.S vaccine versus placebo. These receptors originate from a person aged 18 to 59 who received the Ad26.COV2.S COVID-19 vaccine or a placebo. Both conserved end residues are part of each CDR3.

v_gene,len,j_gene,CDR3aa
TRBV30,14,TRBJ2-3,CAWSVQENTDTQYF
TRBV14,14,TRBJ2-7,CASSQTGSAYEQYF
TRBV5-1,14,TRBJ1-1,CASSRGQTNTEAFF
TRBV6-6,14,TRBJ2-7,CASSPPSGIGEQYF
TRBV7-2,19,TRBJ2-3,CASSPGIPGLAELTDTQYF
TRBV6-5,13,TRBJ1-2,CASSDRQNYGYTF
TRBV28,16,TRBJ2-2,CASSFYLQGNTGELFF
TRBV27,15,TRBJ2-7,CASSLGTGGGYEQYF
TRBV5-6,15,TRBJ2-1,CASSFTSGRYNEQFF
TRBV2,14,TRBJ2-7,CASCYSGSINEQYF